Below are 9 T cell receptor beta chains sequenced from a single sample in a study of technical replicates of blood from a few donors. TCRdb's copy holds only in-frame clones and misses some; the assay was immunoSEQ multiplex PCR. Of under 85,000 clones listed, 91% are singletons. The material sequenced was T cells isolated from PBMCs. These receptors came from a human donor in good health. Some clones in this sample may be carry-over from other donors' samples.

The chain uses TRBV9 and TRBJ2-7; D not resolved. V lost 0 bases and J lost 6, with 10 bases in between. The CDR3 consists of 13 residues. The germline gives CDR1 SGDLS, CDR2 YYNGEE. CDR3 coding DNA: TGTGCCAGCAGCGTAGTGGCTAGAGGCGAGCAGTACTTC. This codes for CASSVVARGEQYF.

This clone has only one observation. The gene calls are TRBV2 and TRBJ1-2, with 9 positions matching TRBD1. The CDR3 extends over 13 amino acids. V lost 7 bases and J lost 4; bases outside the gene matches: 4. Germline V CDR1 and CDR2: SNHLY, FYNNEI. CDR3 residues: CASTTGGVYGYTF. CDR3 nucleotide sequence: TGTGCCAGCACTACAGGGGGCGTCTATGGCTACACCTTC.

This sequence joins TRBV19 and TRBJ2-3, with 11 bases lining up with TRBD2. This CDR3 is built from 15 residues. Germline CDR1 and CDR2: LNHDA and SQIVND (reference sequence). Trimming cost V 4 bases and J 5 bases; bases outside gene matches: 5. CDR3 sequence (DNA): TGTGCCAGTAGTACCACGGGACTAGCGGTAGATACGCAGTATTTT. It codes for CASSTTGLAVDTQYF.

J is TRBJ2-3 and V is TRBV7-2; D is uncertain. Trimming took 4 bases from V and 2 from J, leaving 4 bases between them. The CDR3 runs to 12 residues. Per the germline V gene, CDR1 is SGHTA and CDR2 is FQGNSA. The CDR3 loop reads CASSSFTDTQYF. CDR3 nucleotide sequence: TGTGCCAGCAGCTCCTTCACAGATACGCAGTATTTT.

Written as DNA, the CDR3 is TGTGCCAGCAGCCCGTCAACCGGGAGGAACACTGAAGCTTTCTTT. This gives the protein CASSPSTGRNTEAFF. The chain joins TRBV7-2 to TRBJ1-1, with D unclear. Germline CDR1 is SGHTA and CDR2 is FQGNSA. This CDR3 has 15 amino acids. Trimming cost V 5 bases and J 1 base, with 14 bases left between them.

The J gene is TRBJ2-1, the V gene TRBV29-1, with D possibly matching TRBD2 (6 bases). V dropped 4 bases and J dropped 4 bases, with 11 bases sitting between them. Germline assignment: CDR1 SQVTM and CDR2 ANQGSEA. The CDR3 is 13 residues long. CDR3 DNA: TGCAGCGTTGGGACTAACAGTTACAATGAGCAGTTCTTC. Protein product: CSVGTNSYNEQFF.

This chain uses TRBV6-1 with TRBJ1-5; 8 bases are shared with TRBD1. The CDR3 length is 17 residues. The V and J ends lost 2 bases and 2 bases, in that order; junction bases with no gene match: 8. CDR1 MNHNS and CDR2 SASEGT come from the germline V gene. In DNA, the CDR3 is TGTGCCAGCAGTGAATTTTTAGGACAGGGAGGCAATCAGCCCCAGCATTTT. It is translated as CASSEFLGQGGNQPQHF.

V gene TRBV7-8 combines with J gene TRBJ2-7; D is perhaps TRBD2 (5 bases). This CDR3 is built from 11 residues. Trimming left V 5 bases short and J 4 bases short, with 6 bases between. Looked up from germline, CDR1 is SGHVS and CDR2 is FQNEAQ. CDR3 protein: CASSGRYEQYF. The CDR3 bases are TGTGCCAGCAGCGGGAGATACGAGCAGTACTTC.

This clone was observed a single time. V gene TRBV6-1 combines with J gene TRBJ2-3; 13 positions agree with TRBD2. CDR3 length: 19 amino acids. CDR1 and CDR2 (germline): MNHNS, SASEGT. V lost 1 base and J lost 2; bases outside the gene matches: 9. The DNA for the CDR3 is TGTGCCAGCAGTGAAGGACTACCCGGACTAGCGGGGGCCACAGATACGCAGTATTTT. Encoded protein: CASSEGLPGLAGATDTQYF.